This T cell receptor (beta chain) emerged from a study of T-cell reconstitution after alpha-beta-depleted transplantation in children. Trimming cost V 6 bases and J 5 bases; bases outside gene matches: 9. The CDR3 sequence is 14 residues long. Looked up from germline, CDR1 is DFQATT and CDR2 is SNEGSKA (reference sequence). Using unique molecular identifiers, the investigators prepared the TCRbeta library. TCRdb re-derived calls from the PCR reads in MiXCR, one entry per CDR3 protein. Among about 610,000 distinct CDR3 sequences listed, roughly a tenth were seen once. Sequenced material: PBMCs from the stem cell graft donor, taken from the stem cell graft. The chain carries TRBV20-1 and TRBJ2-4; the match to TRBD1 covers 8 bases. The receptor was derived from a human donor who donated a stem cell graft to a child with acute myeloid leukemia. This CDR3 is CSAPTGTGENIQYF. The CDR3 coding sequence is TGCAGTGCACCCACCGGGACAGGAGAAAACATTCAGTACTTC.